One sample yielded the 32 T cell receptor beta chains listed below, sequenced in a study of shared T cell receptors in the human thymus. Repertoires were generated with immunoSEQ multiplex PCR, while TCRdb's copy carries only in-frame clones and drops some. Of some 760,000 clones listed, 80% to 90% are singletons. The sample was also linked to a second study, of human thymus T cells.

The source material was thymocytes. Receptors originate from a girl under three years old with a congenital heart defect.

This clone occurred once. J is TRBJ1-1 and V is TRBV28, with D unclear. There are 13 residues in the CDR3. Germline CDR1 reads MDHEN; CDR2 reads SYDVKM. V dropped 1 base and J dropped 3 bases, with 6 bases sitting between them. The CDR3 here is CASSLSRYTEAFF. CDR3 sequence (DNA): TGTGCCAGCAGTTTATCCAGGTACACTGAAGCTTTCTTT.

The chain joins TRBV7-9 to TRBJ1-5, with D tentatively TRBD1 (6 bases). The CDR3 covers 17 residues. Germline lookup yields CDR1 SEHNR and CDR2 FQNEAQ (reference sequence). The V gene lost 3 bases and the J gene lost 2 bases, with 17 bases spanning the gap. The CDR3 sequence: CASSFGSGAEGNQPQHF. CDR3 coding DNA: TGTGCCAGCAGCTTCGGTTCAGGGGCGGAAGGCAATCAGCCCCAGCATTTT.

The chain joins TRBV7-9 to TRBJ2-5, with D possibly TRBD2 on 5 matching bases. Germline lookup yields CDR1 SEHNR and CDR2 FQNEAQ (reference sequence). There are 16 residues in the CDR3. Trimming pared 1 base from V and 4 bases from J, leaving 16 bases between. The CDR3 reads CASSLGPCPRGETQYF. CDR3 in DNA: TGTGCCAGCAGCTTAGGCCCTTGTCCCCGGGGAGAGACCCAGTACTTC. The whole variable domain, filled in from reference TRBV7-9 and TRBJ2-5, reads DTGVSQNPRHKITKRGQNVTFRCDPISEHNRLYWYRQTLGQGPEFLTYFQNEAQLEKSRLLSDRFSAERPKGSFSTLEIQRTEQGDSAMYLCASSLGPCPRGETQYFGPGTRLLVL.

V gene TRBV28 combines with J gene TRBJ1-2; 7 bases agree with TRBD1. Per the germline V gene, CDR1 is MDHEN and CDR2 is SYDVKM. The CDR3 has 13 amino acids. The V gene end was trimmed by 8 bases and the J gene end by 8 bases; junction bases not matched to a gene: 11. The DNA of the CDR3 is TGTGCCAGCGGAGAGACAGGGAGCCGGGGCTACACCTTC. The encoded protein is CASGETGSRGYTF.

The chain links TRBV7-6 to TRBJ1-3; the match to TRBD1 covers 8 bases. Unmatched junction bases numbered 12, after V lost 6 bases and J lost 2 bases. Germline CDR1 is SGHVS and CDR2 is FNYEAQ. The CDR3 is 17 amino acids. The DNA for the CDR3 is TGTGCCAGCAGAGGACAGGGAAGGAAGGGCGCTGGAAACACCATATATTTT. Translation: CASRGQGRKGAGNTIYF.

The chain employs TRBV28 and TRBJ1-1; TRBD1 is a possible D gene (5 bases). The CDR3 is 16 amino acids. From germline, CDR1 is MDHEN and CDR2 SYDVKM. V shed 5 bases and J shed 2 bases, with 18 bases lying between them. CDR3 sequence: CASSTHQTAFNTEAFF. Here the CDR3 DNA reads TGTGCCAGCAGTACACACCAGACAGCCTTTAACACTGAAGCTTTCTTT.

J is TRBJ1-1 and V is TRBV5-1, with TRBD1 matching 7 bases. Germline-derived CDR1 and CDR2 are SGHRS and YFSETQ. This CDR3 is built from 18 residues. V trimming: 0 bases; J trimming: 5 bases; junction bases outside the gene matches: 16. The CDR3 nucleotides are TGCGCCAGCAGCTTGGACCCGGATTCAGACAGGGTGGGAACTGAAGCTTTCTTT. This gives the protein CASSLDPDSDRVGTEAFF.

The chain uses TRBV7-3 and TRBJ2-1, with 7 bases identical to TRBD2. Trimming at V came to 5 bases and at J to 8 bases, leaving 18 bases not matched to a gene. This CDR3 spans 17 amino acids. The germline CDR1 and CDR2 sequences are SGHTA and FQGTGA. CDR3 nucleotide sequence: TGTGCCAGCAGCCTCGGGCGGACTAGTCTCCACCAGGATGAGCAGTTCTTC. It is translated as CASSLGRTSLHQDEQFF. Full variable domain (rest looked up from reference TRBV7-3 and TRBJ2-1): GAGVSQTPSNKVTEKGKYVELRCDPISGHTALYWYRQSLGQGPEFLIYFQGTGAADDSGLPNDRFFAVRPEGSVSTLKIQRTERGDSAVYLCASSLGRTSLHQDEQFFGPGTRLTVL.

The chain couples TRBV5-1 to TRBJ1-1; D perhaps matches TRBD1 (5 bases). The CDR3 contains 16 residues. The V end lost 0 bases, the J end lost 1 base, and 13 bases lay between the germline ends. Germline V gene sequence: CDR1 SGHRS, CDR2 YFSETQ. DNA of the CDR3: TGCGCCAGCAGCTTGGCTCTCCAGGGTCCGAACACTGAAGCTTTCTTT. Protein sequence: CASSLALQGPNTEAFF.

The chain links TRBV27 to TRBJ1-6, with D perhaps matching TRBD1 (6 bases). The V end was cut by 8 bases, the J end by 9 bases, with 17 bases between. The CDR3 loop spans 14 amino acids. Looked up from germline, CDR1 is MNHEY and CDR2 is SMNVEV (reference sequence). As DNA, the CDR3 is TGTGCCAGCGGCCAGGGGAGTTTGGGTTCACCCCTCCACTTT. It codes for CASGQGSLGSPLHF.

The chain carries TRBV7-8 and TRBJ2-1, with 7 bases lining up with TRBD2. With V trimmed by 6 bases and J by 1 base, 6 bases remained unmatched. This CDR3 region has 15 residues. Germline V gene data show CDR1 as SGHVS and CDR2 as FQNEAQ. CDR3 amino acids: CASRRDGGSYNEQFF. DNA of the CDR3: TGTGCCAGCAGGAGAGACGGGGGGTCCTACAATGAGCAGTTCTTC.

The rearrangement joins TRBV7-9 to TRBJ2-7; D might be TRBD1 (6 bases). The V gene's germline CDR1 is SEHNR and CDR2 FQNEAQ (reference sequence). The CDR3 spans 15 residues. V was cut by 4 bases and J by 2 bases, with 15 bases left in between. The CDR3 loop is CASSSDHRATYEQYF. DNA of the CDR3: TGTGCCAGCAGCTCGGACCACAGGGCGACCTACGAGCAGTACTTC.

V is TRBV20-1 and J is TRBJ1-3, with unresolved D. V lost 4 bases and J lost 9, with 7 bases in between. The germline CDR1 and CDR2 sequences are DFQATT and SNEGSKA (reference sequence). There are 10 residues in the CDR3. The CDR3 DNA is TGCAGTGCTATCGCGGGCACCATATATTTT. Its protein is CSAIAGTIYF.

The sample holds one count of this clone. This chain's CDR3 is CASSLHPLWTARGEAFF. In DNA, the CDR3 is TGTGCCAGCAGCTTACACCCTCTCTGGACAGCCAGGGGTGAAGCTTTCTTT. The chain has TRBV7-6 and TRBJ1-1; maybe TRBD1 (6 bases). The CDR3 sequence is 17 residues long. Germline V lookup: CDR1 SGHVS, CDR2 FNYEAQ. Deletions cut 2 bases from V and 7 bases from J, with 23 bases between.

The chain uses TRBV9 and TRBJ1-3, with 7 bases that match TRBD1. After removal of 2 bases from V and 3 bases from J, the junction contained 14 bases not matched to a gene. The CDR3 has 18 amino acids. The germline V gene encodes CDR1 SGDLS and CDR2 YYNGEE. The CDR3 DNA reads TGTGCCAGCAGCGTCGCCCCCACGGTACAGGGGAATGGAAACACCATATATTTT. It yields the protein CASSVAPTVQGNGNTIYF.

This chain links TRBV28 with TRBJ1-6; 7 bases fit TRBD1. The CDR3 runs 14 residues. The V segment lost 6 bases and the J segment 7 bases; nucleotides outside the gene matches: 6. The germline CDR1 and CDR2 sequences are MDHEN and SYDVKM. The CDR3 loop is CASRPDRENSPLHF. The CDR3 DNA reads TGTGCCAGCAGGCCCGACAGGGAGAATTCACCCCTCCACTTT. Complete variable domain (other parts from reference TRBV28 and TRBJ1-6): DVKVTQSSRYLVKRTGEKVFLECVQDMDHENMFWYRQDPGLGLRLIYFSYDVKMKEKGDIPEGYSVSREKKERFSLILESASTNQTSMYLCASRPDRENSPLHFGNGTRLTVT.

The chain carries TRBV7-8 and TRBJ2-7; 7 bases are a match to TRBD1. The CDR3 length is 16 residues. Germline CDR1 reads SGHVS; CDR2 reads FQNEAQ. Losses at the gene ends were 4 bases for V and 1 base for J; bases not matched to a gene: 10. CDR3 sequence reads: CASSSLPDRESYEQYF. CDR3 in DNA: TGTGCCAGCAGCTCGCTCCCCGACAGGGAGTCCTACGAGCAGTACTTC.

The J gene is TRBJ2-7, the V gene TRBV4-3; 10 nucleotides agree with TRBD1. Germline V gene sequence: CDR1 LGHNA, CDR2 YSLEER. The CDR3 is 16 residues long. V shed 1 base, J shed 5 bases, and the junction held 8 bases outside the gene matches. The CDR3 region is CASSQAGTGVRDEQYF. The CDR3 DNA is TGCGCCAGCAGCCAAGCCGGGACAGGGGTTCGAGACGAGCAGTACTTC.

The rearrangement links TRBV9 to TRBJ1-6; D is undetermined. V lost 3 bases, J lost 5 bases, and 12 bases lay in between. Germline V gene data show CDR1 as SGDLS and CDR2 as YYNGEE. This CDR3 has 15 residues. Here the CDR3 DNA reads TGTGCCAGCAGCGCCCTGCCACCGGATAATTCACCCCTCCACTTT. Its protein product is CASSALPPDNSPLHF.

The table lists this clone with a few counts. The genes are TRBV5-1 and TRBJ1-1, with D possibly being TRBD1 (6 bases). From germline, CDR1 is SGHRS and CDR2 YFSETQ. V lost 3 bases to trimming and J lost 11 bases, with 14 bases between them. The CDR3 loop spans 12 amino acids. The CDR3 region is CASSSSTGYAFF. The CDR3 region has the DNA TGCGCCAGCAGCTCAAGTACAGGGTACGCTTTCTTT.

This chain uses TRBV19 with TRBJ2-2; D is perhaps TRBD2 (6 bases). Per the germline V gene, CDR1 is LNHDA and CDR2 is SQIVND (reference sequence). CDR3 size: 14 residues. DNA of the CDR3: TGTCCCTACCTAAGGAGGGTATTGACCGGGGAGCTGTTTTTT. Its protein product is CPYLRRVLTGELFF.

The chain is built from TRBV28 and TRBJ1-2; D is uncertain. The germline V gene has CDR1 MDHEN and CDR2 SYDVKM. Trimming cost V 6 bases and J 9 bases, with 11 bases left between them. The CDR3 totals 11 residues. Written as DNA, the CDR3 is TGTGCCAGCAGGAAACACCCCAGCTACACCTTC. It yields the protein CASRKHPSYTF.

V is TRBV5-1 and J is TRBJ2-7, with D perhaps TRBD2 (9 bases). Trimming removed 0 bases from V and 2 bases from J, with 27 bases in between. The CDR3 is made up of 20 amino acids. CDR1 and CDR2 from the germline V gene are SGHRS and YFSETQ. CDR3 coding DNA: TGCGCCAGCAGCTTGGTCCAGGGGGCAATGAGCGGGGGGTCAGCCTACGAGCAGTACTTC. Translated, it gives CASSLVQGAMSGGSAYEQYF.

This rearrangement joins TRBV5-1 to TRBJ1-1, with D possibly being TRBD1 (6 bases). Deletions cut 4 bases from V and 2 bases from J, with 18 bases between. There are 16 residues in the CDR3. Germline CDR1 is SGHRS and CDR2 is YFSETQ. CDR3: CASSPDQRQENTEAFF. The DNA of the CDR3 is TGCGCCAGCAGCCCAGATCAAAGACAGGAAAACACTGAAGCTTTCTTT.

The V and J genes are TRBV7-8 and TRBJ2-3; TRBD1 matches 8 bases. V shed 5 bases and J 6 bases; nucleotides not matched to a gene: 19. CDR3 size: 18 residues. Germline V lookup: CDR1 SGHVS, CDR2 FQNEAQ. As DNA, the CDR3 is TGTGCCAGCAGCCCCTCGAACGACTGGGACAGGTCTCGGGATACGCAGTATTTT. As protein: CASSPSNDWDRSRDTQYF.

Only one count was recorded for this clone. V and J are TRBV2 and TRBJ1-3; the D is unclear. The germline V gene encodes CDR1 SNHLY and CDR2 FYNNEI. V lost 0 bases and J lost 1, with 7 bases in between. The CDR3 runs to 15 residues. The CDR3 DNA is TGTGCCAGCAGTGAAGCGCGACTATCTGGAAACACCATATATTTT. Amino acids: CASSEARLSGNTIYF.

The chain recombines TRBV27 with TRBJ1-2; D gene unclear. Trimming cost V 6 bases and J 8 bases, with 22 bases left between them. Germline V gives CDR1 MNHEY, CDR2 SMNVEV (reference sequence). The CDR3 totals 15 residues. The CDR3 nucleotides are TGTGCCAGCAGCCCGGGCACGGAGGCCTTTGCCGGCTACACCTTC. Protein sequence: CASSPGTEAFAGYTF.

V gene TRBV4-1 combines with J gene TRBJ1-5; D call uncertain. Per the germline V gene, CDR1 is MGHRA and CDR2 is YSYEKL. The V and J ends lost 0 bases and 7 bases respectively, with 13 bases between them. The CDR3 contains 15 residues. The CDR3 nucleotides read TGCGCCAGCAGCCAAGAGGCGAGGAACCGGCAGCCCCAGCATTTT. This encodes CASSQEARNRQPQHF.

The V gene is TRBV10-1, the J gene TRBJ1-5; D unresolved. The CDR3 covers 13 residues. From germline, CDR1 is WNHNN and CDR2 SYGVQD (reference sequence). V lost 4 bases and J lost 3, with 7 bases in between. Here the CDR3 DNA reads TGCGCCAGCAGTGTGAGTTACAATCAGCCCCAGCATTTT. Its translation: CASSVSYNQPQHF.

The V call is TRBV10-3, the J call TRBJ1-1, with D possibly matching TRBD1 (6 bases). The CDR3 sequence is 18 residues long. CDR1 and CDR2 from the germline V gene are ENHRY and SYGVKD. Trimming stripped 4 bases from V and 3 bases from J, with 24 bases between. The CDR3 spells CAISAHPYQGKGDTEAFF. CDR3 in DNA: TGTGCCATCAGTGCCCACCCGTACCAGGGTAAGGGGGACACTGAAGCTTTCTTT.

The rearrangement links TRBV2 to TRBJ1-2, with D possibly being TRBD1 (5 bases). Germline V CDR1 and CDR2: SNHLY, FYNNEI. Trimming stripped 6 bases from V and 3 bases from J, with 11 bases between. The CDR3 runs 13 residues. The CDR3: CASSPAGDYGYTF. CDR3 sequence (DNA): TGTGCCAGCAGCCCCGCGGGGGACTATGGCTACACCTTC.

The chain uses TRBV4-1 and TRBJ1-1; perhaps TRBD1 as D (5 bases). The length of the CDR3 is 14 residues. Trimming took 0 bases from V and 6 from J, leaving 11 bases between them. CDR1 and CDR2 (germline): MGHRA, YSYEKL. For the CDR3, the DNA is TGCGCCAGCAGCCAAGAACCGGCAGGGCCTGAAGCTTTCTTT. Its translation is CASSQEPAGPEAFF.